The present entry profiles one T cell receptor (beta chain) with its context. The antigen is unknown. Researchers cocultured the mixed lymphocyte reaction cells at 37°C for approximately 6 days. This entry is derived from a study of siplizumab effects on memory and regulatory T cells. Germline CDR1 KGHSH, CDR2 LQKENI. The V segment lost 3 bases and the J segment 7 bases; nucleotides outside the gene matches: 14. The length of the CDR3 is 17 residues. The data were produced by immunoSEQ multiplex PCR, yet TCRdb's version contains in-frame clones alone and is incomplete. The repertoire has approximately 3,300 clones, roughly 49% of them found once; the top ten carry 5.1%.

The clonotype was recovered from a human donor in good health; the cells came from an allogeneic mixed lymphocyte reaction. Sequencing input: CFSE-low (dividing) CD4+ T cells sorted from an allogeneic mixed lymphocyte reaction. This chain uses TRBV18 with TRBJ2-1; 8 nucleotides align to TRBD2. The CDR3: CASSPQIGAGGGNEQFF. In DNA form, the CDR3 reads TGTGCCAGCTCACCCCAAATAGGGGCGGGAGGAGGGAATGAGCAGTTCTTC.